The sequence of this T cell receptor (beta chain) was determined in a study of a mutant IDH1 vaccine in newly diagnosed glioma. Study-level points and caveats: Pseudoprogression apparently lacked any relation to changes in top peripheral T cell clonotypes.

The assay was immunoSEQ multiplex PCR, and TCRdb's table has in-frame clones only and misses some. The sample contains about 54,000 clones, approximately 82% of which appear only once. The CDR3 is made up of 15 amino acids. Deletions cut 3 bases from V and 7 bases from J, with 13 bases between. In germline, CDR1 is KGHSH, CDR2 LQKENI. With respect to this clone: Its antigen is currently unknown.

Time point in this sample: week 5, during vaccination. Topical imiquimod accompanied each vaccine dose, which consisted of 300 ug of mutant IDH1 20-mer peptide. This specimen consisted of PBMCs, obtained from a glioma patient whose treatment included an IDH1 peptide vaccine. This clonotype originated in a man aged 30 to 39 with glioma. The chain recombines TRBV18 with TRBJ1-6, with D possibly matching TRBD1 (5 bases). The CDR3 reads CASSPGGTQNSPLHF. CDR3 nucleotides: TGTGCCAGCTCACCGGGGGGGACTCAAAATTCACCCCTCCACTTT.